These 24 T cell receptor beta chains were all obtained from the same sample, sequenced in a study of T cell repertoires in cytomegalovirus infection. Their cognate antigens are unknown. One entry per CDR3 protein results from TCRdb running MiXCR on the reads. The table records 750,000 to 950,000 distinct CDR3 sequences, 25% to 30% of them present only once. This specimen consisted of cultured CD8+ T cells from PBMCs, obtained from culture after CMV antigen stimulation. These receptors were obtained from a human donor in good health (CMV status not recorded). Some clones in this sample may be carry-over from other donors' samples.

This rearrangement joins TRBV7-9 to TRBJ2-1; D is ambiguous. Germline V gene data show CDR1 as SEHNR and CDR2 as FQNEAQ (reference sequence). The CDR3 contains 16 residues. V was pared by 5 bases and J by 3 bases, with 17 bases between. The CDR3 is CASSPQWAADYNEQFF. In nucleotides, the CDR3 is TGTGCCAGCAGCCCTCAATGGGCGGCGGACTACAATGAGCAGTTCTTC.

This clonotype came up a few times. CDR3 in amino acids: CASSLFHSLYEQYF. The CDR3 DNA is TGTGCCAGCAGCTTGTTCCATAGCCTATACGAGCAGTACTTC. The chain couples TRBV5-6 to TRBJ2-7; D remains ambiguous. Trimming removed 1 base at V and 4 bases at J, with 12 bases between. CDR1 and CDR2 (germline): SGHDT, YYEEEE. The CDR3 runs to 14 residues.

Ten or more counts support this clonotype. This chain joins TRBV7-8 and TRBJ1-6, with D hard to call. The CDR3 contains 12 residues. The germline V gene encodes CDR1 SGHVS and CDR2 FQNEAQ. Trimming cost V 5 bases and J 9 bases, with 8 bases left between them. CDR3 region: CASSLKGSPLHF. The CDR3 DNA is TGTGCCAGCAGCCTAAAGGGTTCACCCCTCCACTTT.

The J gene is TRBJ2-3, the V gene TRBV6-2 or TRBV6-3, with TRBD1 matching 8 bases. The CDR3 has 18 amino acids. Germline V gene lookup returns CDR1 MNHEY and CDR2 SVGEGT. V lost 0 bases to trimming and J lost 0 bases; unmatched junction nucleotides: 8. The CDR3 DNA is TGTGCCAGCAGTTACTCGAATCTAGGACAGGGCAGCACAGATACGCAGTATTTT. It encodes CASSYSNLGQGSTDTQYF.

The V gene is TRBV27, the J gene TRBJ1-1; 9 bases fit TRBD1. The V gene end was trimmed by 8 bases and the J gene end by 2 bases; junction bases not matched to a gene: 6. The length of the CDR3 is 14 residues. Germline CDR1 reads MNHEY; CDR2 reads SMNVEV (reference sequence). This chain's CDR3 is CASGVGQGNTEAFF. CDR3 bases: TGTGCCAGCGGGGTGGGACAGGGTAACACTGAAGCTTTCTTT.

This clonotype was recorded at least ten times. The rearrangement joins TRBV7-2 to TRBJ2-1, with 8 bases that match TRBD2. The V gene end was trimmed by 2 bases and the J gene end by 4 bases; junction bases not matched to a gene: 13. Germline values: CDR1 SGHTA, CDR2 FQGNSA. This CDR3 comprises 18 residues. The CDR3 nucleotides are TGTGCCAGCAGCTTACCCCTCGGAGCGGGGGAGTCATACAATGAGCAGTTCTTC. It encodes CASSLPLGAGESYNEQFF.

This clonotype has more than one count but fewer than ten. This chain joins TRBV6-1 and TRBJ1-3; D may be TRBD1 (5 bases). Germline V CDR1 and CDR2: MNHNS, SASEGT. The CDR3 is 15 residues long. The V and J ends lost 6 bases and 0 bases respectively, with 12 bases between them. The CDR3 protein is CASRLDSLSGNTIYF. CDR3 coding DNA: TGTGCCAGCAGGCTTGACAGCCTCTCTGGAAACACCATATATTTT.

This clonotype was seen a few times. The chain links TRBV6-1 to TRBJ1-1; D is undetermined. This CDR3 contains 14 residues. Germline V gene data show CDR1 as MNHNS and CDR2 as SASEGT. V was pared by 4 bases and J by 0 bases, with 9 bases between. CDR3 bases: TGTGCCAGCAGTGTGAGGCAGATGAACACTGAAGCTTTCTTT. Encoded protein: CASSVRQMNTEAFF.

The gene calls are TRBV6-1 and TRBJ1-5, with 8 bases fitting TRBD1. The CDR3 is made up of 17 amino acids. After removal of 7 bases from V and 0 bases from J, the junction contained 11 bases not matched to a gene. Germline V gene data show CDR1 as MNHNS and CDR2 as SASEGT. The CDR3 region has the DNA TGTGCCAGCACCCTACTGCGGACAGGGCCTAGCAATCAGCCCCAGCATTTT. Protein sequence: CASTLLRTGPSNQPQHF.

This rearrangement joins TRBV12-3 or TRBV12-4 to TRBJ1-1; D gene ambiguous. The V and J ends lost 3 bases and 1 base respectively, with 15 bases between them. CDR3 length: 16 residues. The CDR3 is CASSFAHIGRNTEAFF. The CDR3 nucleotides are TGTGCCAGCAGTTTTGCCCATATCGGCCGGAACACTGAAGCTTTCTTT.

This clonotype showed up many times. The CDR3 reads CASSFPGLSGNTIYF. For the CDR3, the DNA is TGTGCCAGCAGCTTCCCCGGACTCTCTGGAAACACCATATATTTT. The chain combines TRBV7-9 with TRBJ1-3; no definite D call. The germline gives CDR1 SEHNR, CDR2 FQNEAQ (reference sequence). The CDR3 sequence is 15 residues long. Between the trimmed V and J ends, which lost 3 bases and 0 bases, there was a span of 9 bases.

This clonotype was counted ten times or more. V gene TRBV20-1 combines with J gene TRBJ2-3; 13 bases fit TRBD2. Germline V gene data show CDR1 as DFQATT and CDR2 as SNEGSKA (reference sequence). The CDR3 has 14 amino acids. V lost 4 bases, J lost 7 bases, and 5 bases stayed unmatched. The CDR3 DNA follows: TGCAGTGCTAAGACTAGCGGGGGGCGATATACGCAGTATTTT. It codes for CSAKTSGGRYTQYF.

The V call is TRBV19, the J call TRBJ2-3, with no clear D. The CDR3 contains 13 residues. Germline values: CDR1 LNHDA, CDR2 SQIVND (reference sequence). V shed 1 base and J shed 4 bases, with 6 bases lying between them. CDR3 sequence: CASSIVDPDTQYF. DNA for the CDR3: TGTGCCAGTAGTATAGTAGATCCAGATACGCAGTATTTT.

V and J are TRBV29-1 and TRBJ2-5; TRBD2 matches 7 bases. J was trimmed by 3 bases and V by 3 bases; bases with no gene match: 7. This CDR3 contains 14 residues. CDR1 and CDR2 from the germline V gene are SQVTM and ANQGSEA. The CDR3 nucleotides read TGCAGCGTTGAGGGCTTTGGGGGGGAAGAGACCCAGTACTTC. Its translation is CSVEGFGGEETQYF.

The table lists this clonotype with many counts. CDR3 nucleotides: TGTGCCAGCAGCCTTAGCGGGGGACCTAACAATGAGCAGTTCTTC. Its protein is CASSLSGGPNNEQFF. V usage is TRBV7-3 and J usage is TRBJ2-1, with 9 bases that match TRBD2. CDR3 length: 15 residues. The ends lost 5 bases at V and 5 bases at J; junction bases unmatched: 7. Per the germline V gene, CDR1 is SGHTA and CDR2 is FQGTGA. Full variable domain (missing parts from reference TRBV7-3 and TRBJ2-1): GAGVSQTPSNKVTEKGKYVELRCDPISGHTALYWYRQSLGQGPEFLIYFQGTGAADDSGLPNDRFFAVRPEGSVSTLKIQRTERGDSAVYLCASSLSGGPNNEQFFGPGTRLTVL.

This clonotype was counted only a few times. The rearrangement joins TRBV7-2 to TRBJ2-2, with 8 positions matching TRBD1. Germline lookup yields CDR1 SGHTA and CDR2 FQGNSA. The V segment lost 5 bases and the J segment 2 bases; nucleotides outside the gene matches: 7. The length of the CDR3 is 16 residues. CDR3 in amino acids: CASSGRGLGNTGELFF. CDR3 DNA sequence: TGTGCCAGCAGCGGCAGGGGGCTTGGTAACACCGGGGAGCTGTTTTTT.

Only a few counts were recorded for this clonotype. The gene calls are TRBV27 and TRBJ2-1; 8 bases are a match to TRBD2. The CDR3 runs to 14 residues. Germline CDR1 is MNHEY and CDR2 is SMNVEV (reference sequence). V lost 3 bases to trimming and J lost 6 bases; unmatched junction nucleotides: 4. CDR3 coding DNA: TGTGCCAGCAGTTTGCGGGGGGACCGCAATGAGCAGTTCTTC. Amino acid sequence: CASSLRGDRNEQFF.

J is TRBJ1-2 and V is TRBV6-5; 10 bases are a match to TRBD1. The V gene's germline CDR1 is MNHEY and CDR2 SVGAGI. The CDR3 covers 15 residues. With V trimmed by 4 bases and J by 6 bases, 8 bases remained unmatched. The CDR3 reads CASSSRTGGLNGYTF. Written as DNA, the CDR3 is TGTGCCAGCAGTTCCCGGACAGGGGGTTTGAATGGCTACACCTTC.

Here the CDR3 DNA reads TGTGCCAGCAGTTATAGGGTCAATCAGCCCCAGCATTTT. This translates into CASSYRVNQPQHF. The chain recombines TRBV6-1 with TRBJ1-5; no clear D gene. This CDR3 has 13 residues. With 5 bases removed from V and 3 bases from J, the gap between germline ends came to 8 bases. CDR1 is MNHNS and CDR2 is SASEGT in the germline V gene.

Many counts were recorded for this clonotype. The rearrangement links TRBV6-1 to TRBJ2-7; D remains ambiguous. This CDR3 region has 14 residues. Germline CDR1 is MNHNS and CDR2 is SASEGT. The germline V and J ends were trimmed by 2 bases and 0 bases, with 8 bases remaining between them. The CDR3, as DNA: TGTGCCAGCAGTGAACTCGGCAACTCCTACGAGCAGTACTTC. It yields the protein CASSELGNSYEQYF.

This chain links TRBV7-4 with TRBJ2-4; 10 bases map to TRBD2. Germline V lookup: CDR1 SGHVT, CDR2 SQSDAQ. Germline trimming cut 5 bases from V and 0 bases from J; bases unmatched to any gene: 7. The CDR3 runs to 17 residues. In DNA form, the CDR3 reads TGTGCCAGCAGCCTTCTAGCGGGAGTCCTAGCCAAAAACATTCAGTACTTC. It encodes CASSLLAGVLAKNIQYF. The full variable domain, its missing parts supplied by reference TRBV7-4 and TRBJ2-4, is GAGVSQSPRYKVAKRGRDVALRCDSISGHVTLYWYRQTLGQGSEVLTYSQSDAQRDKSGRPSGRFSAERPERSVSTLKIQRTEQGDSAVYLCASSLLAGVLAKNIQYFGAGTRLSVL.

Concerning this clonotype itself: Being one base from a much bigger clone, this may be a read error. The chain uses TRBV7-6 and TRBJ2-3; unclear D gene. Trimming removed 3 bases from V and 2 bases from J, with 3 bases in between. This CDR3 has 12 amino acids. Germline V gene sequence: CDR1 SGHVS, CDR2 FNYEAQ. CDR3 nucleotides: TGTGCCAGCAGCTTCGACACAGATACGCAGTATTTT. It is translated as CASSFDTDTQYF.

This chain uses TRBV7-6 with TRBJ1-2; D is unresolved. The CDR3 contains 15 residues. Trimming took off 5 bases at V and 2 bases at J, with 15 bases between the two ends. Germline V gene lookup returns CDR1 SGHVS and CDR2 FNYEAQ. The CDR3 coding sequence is TGTGCCAGCAGCCACAGTTCACAGCTAAACTATGGCTACACCTTC. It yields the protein CASSHSSQLNYGYTF.

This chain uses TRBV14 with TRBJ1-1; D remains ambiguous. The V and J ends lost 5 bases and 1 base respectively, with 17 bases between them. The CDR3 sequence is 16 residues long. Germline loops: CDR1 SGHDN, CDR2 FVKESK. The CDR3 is CASSLGEGWRNTEAFF. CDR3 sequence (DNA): TGTGCCAGCAGCTTGGGTGAGGGCTGGAGGAACACTGAAGCTTTCTTT.